A selection of T cell receptor beta chains follows, all from one sample in a study of beta chain features in type 1 diabetes. Here immunoSEQ multiplex PCR was the method, and the copy in TCRdb shows in-frame clones only, minus some. The sample consists of over 300,000 clones, 7% to 10% of them appearing once. Sequencing input: central memory CD4+ T cells from blood. The source of these receptors is a man in his thirties or forties with type 1 diabetes. CDR3s include the opening cysteine and the closing phenylalanine or tryptophan. The order of the fields is J gene, V gene, CDR3 protein.

TRBJ1-1	TRBV13	CASSPREVMTFF
TRBJ1-2	TRBV30	CAWRIGGTAAHYGYTF
TRBJ2-3	TRBV19	CASISSGGSDTQYF
TRBJ2-1	TRBV4-2	CASSQVLLAGYYNEQFF
TRBJ2-5	TRBV29-1	CSVLEEGQETQYF
TRBJ2-2	TRBV27	CASSVSGVINTGELFF
TRBJ1-5	TRBV30	CAWSVSGPRRGQPQHF
TRBJ1-4	TRBV11-3	CASSSTRSNEKLFF
TRBJ2-3	TRBV6-6	CAILAGGADTQYF
TRBJ1-5	TRBV5-6	CASSSGKGDYSNQPQHF
TRBJ1-5	TRBV7-2	CASSLMAWGNQPQHF
TRBJ1-2	TRBV7-2	CASSFGTLAAYGYTF
TRBJ1-2	TRBV11-2	CASSLEQDRGYTF
TRBJ2-7	TRBV5-1	CASRRDNSYEQYF
TRBJ1-2	TRBV11-2	CASSPDGLYGYTF
TRBJ2-7	TRBV5-6	CASSRNYEQYF
TRBJ2-5	TRBV15	CATSRDSETQYF
TRBJ2-5	TRBV6-1	CASSTPGQGTETQYF
TRBJ2-5	TRBV28	CASSRLPLGETQYF
TRBJ2-3	TRBV10-3	CAISVGASASTDTQYF
TRBJ1-2	TRBV30	CAWGFRAGYTF
TRBJ1-2	TRBV2	CASRDGQRYGYTF
TRBJ2-1	TRBV9	CASSTASGDYNEQFF
TRBJ2-7	TRBV28	CASSSGTVFEQYF
TRBJ1-2	TRBV11-3	CASSFGGNYGYTF
TRBJ1-5	TRBV9	CASSLQGEKQPQHF
TRBJ1-1	TRBV25-1	CASSGWDRPLNTEAFF
TRBJ2-3	TRBV11-2	CASSFRGDAADTQYF
TRBJ2-1	TRBV4-3	CASSQDRIPGLAVNEQFF
TRBJ1-1	TRBV7-9	CASSLTGALETEAFF
TRBJ1-6	TRBV4-3	CASSQLFFESSYNSPLHF
TRBJ1-2	TRBV7-8	CASSSGGTGVYGYTF
TRBJ1-2	TRBV30	CAWSARGRRHGYTF
TRBJ1-2	TRBV2	CASSEGWQSYGYTF
TRBJ1-4	TRBV5-6	CASSVGGTGEKLFF
TRBJ1-2	TRBV7-2	CASRSAGIYNYGYTF
TRBJ2-5	TRBV6-5	CASSYSLAGGQETQYF
TRBJ2-7	TRBV13	CASSPLLGEQYF
TRBJ1-6	TRBV5-8	CASSLEPNSPLHF
TRBJ2-5	TRBV19	CASSDRVYQETQYF
TRBJ1-1	TRBV30	CAWSVSYGNTEAFF
TRBJ1-5	TRBV7-2	CASSAGTPHSNQPQHF
TRBJ2-1	TRBV5-1	CASSETTQPNEQFF
TRBJ1-6	TRBV7-2	CASSPEGRGSPLHF
TRBJ1-2	TRBV4-3	CASSQDLGQQYGYTF
TRBJ1-2	TRBV28	CASSPDRLPSRTF
TRBJ2-3	TRBV7-9	CASSQTGFADTQYF
TRBJ2-2	TRBV10-1	CASSETSANTGELFF
TRBJ2-5	TRBV7-2	CASSTGSISGGAETQYF
TRBJ1-5	TRBV6-1	CASSSQDSREGAQHF
TRBJ1-5	TRBV2	CASSPRVGAQHF
TRBJ2-5	TRBV7-9	CASSPLEGRQETQYF